Listed here is a single T cell receptor (beta chain). What it binds is unknown. The PCR had 60 Vbeta and 13 Jbeta primers. Libraries were prepared by immunoSEQ multiplex PCR; TCRdb keeps only in-frame clonotypes and omits some of them. The specimen's table records approximately 50,000 clones. The data belong to a study of cytomegalovirus exposure and HLA in healthy donors. General study points: Analysis performed later showed TCR beta chains linked to HLA being more clonally expanded than equally common others. In a later analysis, across HLA loci, associated TCR counts were highest for DRB1, lowest for HLA-C. One cluster of highly shared sequence variants probably arose as a sequencing artifact.

This CDR3 has 13 residues. From germline, CDR1 is SGHNT and CDR2 YYREEE (reference sequence). The V segment lost 2 bases and the J segment 5 bases; nucleotides outside the gene matches: 2. This clonotype was sampled from a man younger than 35 in good health and CMV-seropositive. The sample taken for sequencing was PBMCs. The chain couples TRBV5-4 to TRBJ2-7; TRBD2 matches at 9 bases. The CDR3 region has the DNA TGTGCCAGCAGCTTCGTAGCGGGAGACGAGCAGTACTTC. It translates to CASSFVAGDEQYF.